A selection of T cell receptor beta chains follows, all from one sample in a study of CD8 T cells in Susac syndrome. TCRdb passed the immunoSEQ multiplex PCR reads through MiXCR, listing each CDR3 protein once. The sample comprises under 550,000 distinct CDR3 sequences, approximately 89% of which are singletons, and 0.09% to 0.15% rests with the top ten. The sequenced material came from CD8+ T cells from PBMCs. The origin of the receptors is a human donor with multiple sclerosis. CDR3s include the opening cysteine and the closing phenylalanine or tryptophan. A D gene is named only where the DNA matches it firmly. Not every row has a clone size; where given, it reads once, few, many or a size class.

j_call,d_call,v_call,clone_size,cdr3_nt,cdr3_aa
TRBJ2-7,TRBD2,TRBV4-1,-,TGCGCCAGCAGCCATCCCGGGACTACAAGCTCCTACGAGCAGTACTTC,CASSHPGTTSSYEQYF
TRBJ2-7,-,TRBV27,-,TGTGCCAGCAGTCCTCTCTACGCCTCCTACGAGCAGTACTTC,CASSPLYASYEQYF
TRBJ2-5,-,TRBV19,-,TGTGCCAGTGAGGGGGACCAAGAGACCCAGTACTTC,CASEGDQETQYF
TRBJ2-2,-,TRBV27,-,TGTGCCAGCAGTCGATCCTCCGTGGACACCGGGGAGCTGTTTTTT,CASSRSSVDTGELFF
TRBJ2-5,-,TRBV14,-,TGTGCCAGCAGCTCGGCTCCTAATGTGGAGACCCAGTACTTC,CASSSAPNVETQYF
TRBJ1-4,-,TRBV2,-,TGTGCCAGCCGAAACGACAGGCCAACTAATGAAAAACTGTTTTTT,CASRNDRPTNEKLFF
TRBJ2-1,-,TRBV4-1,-,TGCGCCAGCAGCCCCGGGAATTACAATGAGCAGTTCTTC,CASSPGNYNEQFF
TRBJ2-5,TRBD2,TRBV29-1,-,TGCAGCGTTACTCCGGGACTAGAACAAGAGACCCAGTACTTC,CSVTPGLEQETQYF
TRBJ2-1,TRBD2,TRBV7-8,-,TGTGCCAGCAGCCCTTGGACTAGCGGGAGGGCAAATGAGCAGTTCTTC,CASSPWTSGRANEQFF
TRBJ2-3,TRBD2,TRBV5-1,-,TGCGCCAGCAGCCCAGGAACTAGCGGGCTAGAAGATACGCAGTATTTT,CASSPGTSGLEDTQYF
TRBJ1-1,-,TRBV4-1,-,TGCGCCAGCAGCCAAGAGCACACCTCGAGCACTGAAGCTTTCTTT,CASSQEHTSSTEAFF
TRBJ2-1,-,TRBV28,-,TGTGCCAGCAGTTCCCCGAGACAGGACAATGAGCAGTTCTTC,CASSSPRQDNEQFF
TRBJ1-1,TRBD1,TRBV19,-,TGTGCCAGTAGTACGCAGGGGGCCACTGAAGCTTTCTTT,CASSTQGATEAFF
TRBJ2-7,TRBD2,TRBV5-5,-,TGTGCCAGCAGCTGGTTAGCGGGAGGGAGCTCCTACGAGCAGTACTTC,CASSWLAGGSSYEQYF
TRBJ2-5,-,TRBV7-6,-,TGTGCCAGCACCCTGGACGGATACCAAGAGACCCAGTACTTC,CASTLDGYQETQYF
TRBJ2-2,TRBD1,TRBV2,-,TGTGCCAGCAGCCCGGGACAGACGAACACCGGGGAGCTGTTTTTT,CASSPGQTNTGELFF
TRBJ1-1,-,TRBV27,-,TGTGCCGCGAGGGAAAGCATGCACACTGAAGCTTTCTTT,CAARESMHTEAFF
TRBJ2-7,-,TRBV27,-,TGTGCCAGCAGTCTTGACATGCTAAACGAGCAGTACTTC,CASSLDMLNEQYF
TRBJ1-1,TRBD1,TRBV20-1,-,TGCAGTGCTAGCCTGACAGGGGTTGCCACTGAAGCTTTCTTT,CSASLTGVATEAFF
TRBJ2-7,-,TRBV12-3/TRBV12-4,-,TGTGCCAGCAGTCTCCGGGACCTTAACTACGAGCAGTACTTC,CASSLRDLNYEQYF
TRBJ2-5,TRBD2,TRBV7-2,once,TGTGCCAGCAGCTTAGCCCTCAGGACTAGCGGGGGTCGGGAGACCCAGTACTTC,CASSLALRTSGGRETQYF
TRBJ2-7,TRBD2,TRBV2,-,TGTGCCAGCAGTGGAACGGGGGGGCCGGTCTACGAGCAGTACTTC,CASSGTGGPVYEQYF
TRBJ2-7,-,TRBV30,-,TGTGCCTGGAGTGTTGCTGGTGGACTGGACGAGCAGTACTTC,CAWSVAGGLDEQYF
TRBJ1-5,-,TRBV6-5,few,TGTGCCAGCAGTTACCTAGGACAGTCTAGGGATCAGCCCCAGCATTTT,CASSYLGQSRDQPQHF
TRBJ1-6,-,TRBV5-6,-,TGTGCCAGCAGGACTAACAGGGTGAAAAATTCACCCCTCCACTTT,CASRTNRVKNSPLHF
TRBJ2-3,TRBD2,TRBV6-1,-,TGTGCCAGCAGGGGACTAGCGGACCTCCTCACAGATACGCAGTATTTT,CASRGLADLLTDTQYF
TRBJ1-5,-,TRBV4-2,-,TGTGCCAGCCGCCAAGACAGGACAGAGGGGGATAGCAATCAGCCCCAGCATTTT,CASRQDRTEGDSNQPQHF
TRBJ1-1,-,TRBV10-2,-,TGCGCCAGCAGTCAGAGAGAGAACACTGAAGCTTTCTTT,CASSQRENTEAFF
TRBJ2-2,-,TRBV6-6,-,TGTGCCAGCAGTTCCCGACCCGGGCCCGGGGAGCTGTTTTTT,CASSSRPGPGELFF
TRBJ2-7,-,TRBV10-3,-,TGTGCCATCAGTGAACCCCTTTCCTACGAGCAGTACTTC,CAISEPLSYEQYF
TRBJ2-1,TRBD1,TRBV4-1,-,TGCGCCAGCAGCCAAGGGGCCGGGACAGGCTCCTACAATGAGCAGTTCTTC,CASSQGAGTGSYNEQFF
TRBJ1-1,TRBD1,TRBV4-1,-,TGCGCCAGCAGCTCCGGGACAGGGGAATTTAGGGAAGCTTTCTTT,CASSSGTGEFREAFF
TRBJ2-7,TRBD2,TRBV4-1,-,TGCGCCAGCAGCCAAGATGGTTTTAGCGGGGGATACGAGCAGTACTTC,CASSQDGFSGGYEQYF
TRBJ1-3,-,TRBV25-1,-,TGTGCCAGCAGTGAATATTGGCTTAGGGACTCTGGAAACACCATATATTTT,CASSEYWLRDSGNTIYF
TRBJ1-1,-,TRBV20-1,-,TGCAGTGCTAGAGACGAAGCGATTTACTCTGAAGCTTTCTTT,CSARDEAIYSEAFF
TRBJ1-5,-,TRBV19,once,TGTGCCAGTAGTATAGATCTCGACAGCTCGAGCCGCAATCAGCCCCAGCATTTT,CASSIDLDSSSRNQPQHF
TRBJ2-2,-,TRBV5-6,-,TGTGCCAGCAGCCGCTATAGCCGGATCAACACCGGGGAGCTGTTTTTT,CASSRYSRINTGELFF
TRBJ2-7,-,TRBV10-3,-,TGTGCCATCAGTGATAAGGGTAACTACGAGCAGTACTTC,CAISDKGNYEQYF
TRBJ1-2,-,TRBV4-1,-,TGCGCCAGCAGCCAAGATGTGGGTTCATACTATGGCTACACCTTC,CASSQDVGSYYGYTF
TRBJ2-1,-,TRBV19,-,TGTGCCAGTAGTTCCCCAACCGTGTCCTTAAATGAGCAGTTCTTC,CASSSPTVSLNEQFF
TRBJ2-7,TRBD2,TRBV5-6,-,TGTGCCAGCAGCTTCGAGCGGGAGTTTCACGAGCAGTACTTC,CASSFEREFHEQYF
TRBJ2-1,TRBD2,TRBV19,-,TGTGCCAGTAGTGGACTAGCGGAGGGTTTATCCTACAATGAGCAGTTCTTC,CASSGLAEGLSYNEQFF
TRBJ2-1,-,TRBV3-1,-,TGTGCCAGCAGCCACTATAGGGGTGAGCAGTTCTTC,CASSHYRGEQFF